Presented here are 30 T cell receptor beta chains from one specimen sequenced in a study of shared clonotypes between healthy human individuals. The repertoire was sequenced with immunoSEQ multiplex PCR; TCRdb's copy has only in-frame clones and lacks some. Of about 980,000 clones listed, about 80% are singletons. Sequences were obtained from memory CD4+ T cells sorted from blood. Sample subset: CD45RA-negative fraction. Every receptor here comes from a man younger than 35 in good health.

This chain joins TRBV27 and TRBJ1-3; D might be TRBD1 (6 bases). The V gene's germline CDR1 is MNHEY and CDR2 SMNVEV (reference sequence). Trimming took off 5 bases at V and 4 bases at J, with 9 bases between the two ends. The CDR3 length is 13 residues. CDR3 nucleotide sequence: TGTGCCAGCAGTCCCGGACAGGGAAACACCATATATTTT. Its protein is CASSPGQGNTIYF.

The chain recombines TRBV6-4 with TRBJ2-1; D tentatively fits TRBD1 or TRBD2 (5 bases each). V dropped 5 bases and J dropped 8 bases, with 19 bases sitting between them. This CDR3 contains 15 residues. CDR1 is MRHNA and CDR2 is SNTAGT in the germline V gene. The CDR3 region is CASSPMSGRVHEQFF. CDR3 in DNA: TGTGCCAGCAGTCCCATGAGCGGCAGGGTCCATGAGCAGTTCTTC.

The J gene is TRBJ2-1, the V gene TRBV19; 13 nucleotides line up with TRBD2. The CDR3 is made up of 17 amino acids. V dropped 5 bases and J dropped 7; count of bases not matched to a gene: 11. Germline CDR1 is LNHDA and CDR2 is SQIVND (reference sequence). The CDR3 DNA reads TGTGCCAGTAGTTTCCGACCCACTAGCGGGAGGGGGAATGAGCAGTTCTTC. Protein sequence: CASSFRPTSGRGNEQFF. Full variable domain (missing parts from reference TRBV19 and TRBJ2-1): DGGITQSPKYLFRKEGQNVTLSCEQNLNHDAMYWYRQDPGQGLRLIYYSQIVNDFQKGDIAEGYSVSREKKESFPLTVTSAQKNPTAFYLCASSFRPTSGRGNEQFFGPGTRLTVL.

About this clone: One end of the junction varies from germline; a read error may be responsible. This chain connects TRBV27 to TRBJ1-2; 7 bases agree with TRBD1. The CDR3 covers 16 residues. Germline V gene data show CDR1 as MNHEY and CDR2 as SMNVEV (reference sequence). The CDR3: CASSLSGAQGVYSYTF. As DNA, the CDR3 is TGTGCCAGCAGTTTATCCGGGGCCCAGGGGGTCTATAGCTACACCTTC.

The chain carries TRBV6-1 and TRBJ2-1, with 13 bases that match TRBD2. Looked up from germline, CDR1 is MNHNS and CDR2 is SASEGT. Germline trimming cut 8 bases from V and 6 bases from J; bases unmatched to any gene: 7. This CDR3 region has 15 residues. CDR3: CASYRLAGGINEQFF. The CDR3, as DNA: TGTGCCAGCTACCGACTAGCGGGAGGTATCAATGAGCAGTTCTTC.

The chain employs TRBV6-1 and TRBJ1-6; D gene ambiguous. Germline lookup yields CDR1 MNHNS and CDR2 SASEGT. The CDR3 consists of 14 residues. V dropped 1 base and J dropped 10 bases, with 11 bases sitting between them. The CDR3, as DNA: TGTGCCAGCAGTGAAGGTTGGGGTACCTCACCCCTCCACTTT. It specifies CASSEGWGTSPLHF.

The rearrangement uses TRBV28 and TRBJ2-7; the D gene is possibly TRBD1 (5 bases). Trimming cost V 7 bases and J 3 bases, with 16 bases left between them. The CDR3 totals 14 residues. The V gene's germline CDR1 is MDHEN and CDR2 SYDVKM. As DNA, the CDR3 is TGTGCCAGCACCTCAGGGTTCCCATTCTACGAGCAGTACTTC. Translation gives CASTSGFPFYEQYF.

This CDR3 is CASSPTGAYNSPLHF. In nucleotides, the CDR3 is TGTGCCAGCAGTCCCACAGGCGCCTATAATTCACCCCTCCACTTT. This chain connects TRBV6-5 to TRBJ1-6; a possible D gene is TRBD1 (5 bases). The V gene's germline CDR1 is MNHEY and CDR2 SVGAGI. The germline V and J ends were trimmed by 5 bases and 2 bases, with 10 bases remaining between them. The CDR3 is 15 amino acids.

A few counts support this clone. The chain combines TRBV15 with TRBJ2-1; D might be TRBD1 (8 bases). Between the trimmed V and J ends, which lost 0 bases and 9 bases, there was a span of 18 bases. CDR3 length equals 16 residues. Germline V gene lookup returns CDR1 LNHNV and CDR2 YYDKDF (reference sequence). CDR3 residues: CATSRDLQGGFGEQFF. The DNA of the CDR3 is TGTGCCACCAGCAGAGATTTACAGGGGGGGTTTGGTGAGCAGTTCTTC.

This chain uses TRBV6-6 with TRBJ2-6, with a weak D call TRBD2 (6 bases). CDR1 MNHNY and CDR2 SVGAGI come from the germline V gene (reference sequence). This CDR3 region has 15 residues. V gave up 3 bases and J gave up 2 bases, with 8 bases separating them. CDR3 in DNA: TGTGCCAGCAGTTATTGGGGGGCTGGGGCCAACGTCCTGACTTTC. The encoded protein is CASSYWGAGANVLTF.

The J gene is TRBJ2-3, the V gene TRBV6-5, with D possibly TRBD2 on 6 matching bases. The V and J ends lost 8 bases and 9 bases respectively, with 18 bases between them. This CDR3 region has 13 residues. Germline V CDR1 and CDR2: MNHEY, SVGAGI. The CDR3 bases are TGTGCCAGCCGATCGTCTAGCGTTGGGACGCAGTATTTT. This encodes CASRSSSVGTQYF.

The chain carries TRBV28 and TRBJ1-1; 8 bases fit TRBD1. V shed 9 bases and J 5 bases; nucleotides not matched to a gene: 11. This CDR3 contains 14 residues. Germline CDR1 and CDR2: MDHEN and SYDVKM. The CDR3 DNA reads TGTGCCAGTTGGGCCAGGGGGCTTGGGACTGAAGCTTTCTTT. Amino acids: CASWARGLGTEAFF.

The CDR3 here is CASSLRDGDGYTF. DNA for the CDR3: TGTGCCAGCTCACTCCGGGATGGTGATGGCTACACCTTC. The gene calls are TRBV18 and TRBJ1-2; the D is unclear. Germline CDR1 and CDR2: KGHSH and LQKENI. This CDR3 comprises 13 residues. Deletions cut 4 bases from V and 6 bases from J, with 12 bases between.

The chain couples TRBV5-1 to TRBJ2-7; D gene ambiguous. The V gene lost 0 bases and the J gene lost 2 bases, with 6 bases spanning the gap. Germline assignment: CDR1 SGHRS and CDR2 YFSETQ. The CDR3 totals 13 residues. The CDR3 protein is CASSLASPYEQYF. The CDR3, as DNA: TGCGCCAGCAGCTTGGCAAGCCCCTACGAGCAGTACTTC.

J is TRBJ2-1 and V is TRBV11-2; weak D call: TRBD2 (6 bases). The CDR3 covers 17 residues. Germline CDR1 reads SGHAT; CDR2 reads FQNNGV. Trimming cost V 4 bases and J 0 bases, with 16 bases left between them. The CDR3 loop is CASSYRRPGSSYNEQFF. The CDR3 DNA reads as TGTGCCAGCAGCTACCGACGGCCCGGGAGCTCCTACAATGAGCAGTTCTTC.

The sample holds a few counts of this clone. V and J are TRBV29-1 and TRBJ2-7; D ambiguous. Germline-derived CDR1 and CDR2 are SQVTM and ANQGSEA. This CDR3 region has 11 residues. V shed 4 bases and J shed 3 bases, with 7 bases lying between them. This chain's CDR3 is CSVVRSYEQYF. The CDR3, as DNA: TGCAGCGTTGTAAGGAGCTACGAGCAGTACTTC.

The J gene is TRBJ1-1, the V gene TRBV18; possible D gene TRBD1, 5 bases. Germline V gene lookup returns CDR1 KGHSH and CDR2 LQKENI. This CDR3 is 16 amino acids long. V was cut by 0 bases and J by 3 bases, with 14 bases left in between. The CDR3 protein is CASSPPLQGKYTEAFF. The CDR3 nucleotides read TGTGCCAGCTCACCACCCCTCCAGGGAAAATACACTGAAGCTTTCTTT.

V usage is TRBV2 and J usage is TRBJ1-1; possibly TRBD1 for D (6 bases). V was shortened by 8 bases and J by 0 bases, with 13 bases between the two germline ends. CDR3 length: 14 residues. The germline gives CDR1 SNHLY, CDR2 FYNNEI. CDR3 region: CASCGQTLNTEAFF. The CDR3 DNA reads TGTGCCAGCTGCGGACAGACATTGAACACTGAAGCTTTCTTT.

This clone was observed a handful of times. The rearrangement joins TRBV2 to TRBJ1-2; weak D call: TRBD1 (5 bases). V shed 2 bases and J shed 3 bases, with 10 bases lying between them. The V gene's germline CDR1 is SNHLY and CDR2 FYNNEI. This CDR3 contains 14 residues. The CDR3 is CASSELGDYYGYTF. The DNA for the CDR3 is TGTGCCAGCAGTGAACTGGGGGACTACTATGGCTACACCTTC.

The chain carries TRBV7-2 and TRBJ2-3; TRBD1 might be the D (8 bases). Trimming pared 4 bases from V and 8 bases from J, leaving 25 bases between. The CDR3 extends over 17 amino acids. Germline V CDR1 and CDR2: SGHTA, FQGNSA. The CDR3 spells CASSSMGGTGLGGTQYF. CDR3 nucleotide sequence: TGTGCCAGCAGCTCGATGGGGGGGACAGGTTTAGGTGGTACGCAGTATTTT.

This chain connects TRBV7-9 to TRBJ2-1, with TRBD2 matching 9 bases. Germline V gives CDR1 SEHNR, CDR2 FQNEAQ (reference sequence). The J segment lost 0 bases and the V segment lost 4 bases, leaving 4 bases of the junction unmatched. The CDR3 is made up of 16 amino acids. CDR3 amino acids: CASSSAGGSSYNEQFF. In DNA, the CDR3 is TGTGCCAGCAGCTCCGCGGGGGGGTCCTCCTACAATGAGCAGTTCTTC. Full variable domain (outside the CDR3, taken from reference TRBV7-9 and TRBJ2-1): DTGVSQNPRHKITKRGQNVTFRCDPISEHNRLYWYRQTLGQGPEFLTYFQNEAQLEKSRLLSDRFSAERPKGSFSTLEIQRTEQGDSAMYLCASSSAGGSSYNEQFFGPGTRLTVL.

The chain joins TRBV4-1 to TRBJ1-5, with a possible D match to TRBD1 (5 bases). Looked up from germline, CDR1 is MGHRA and CDR2 is YSYEKL. This CDR3 contains 15 residues. V was pared by 4 bases and J by 0 bases, with 10 bases between. CDR3 sequence reads: CASSPQGNSNQPQHF. CDR3 in DNA: TGCGCCAGCAGCCCTCAGGGAAATAGCAATCAGCCCCAGCATTTT.

The chain joins TRBV6-1 to TRBJ1-1, with D hard to call. Germline values: CDR1 MNHNS, CDR2 SASEGT. This CDR3 is 13 amino acids long. V lost 2 bases and J 6 bases, leaving 10 bases between the germline ends. The chain's CDR3 is CASSELVDSEAFF. CDR3 bases: TGTGCCAGCAGTGAATTAGTAGATTCTGAAGCTTTCTTT.

The chain combines TRBV19 with TRBJ1-6, with unresolved D. CDR1 is LNHDA, CDR2 SQIVND, per germline (reference sequence). The CDR3 spans 13 residues. V lost 6 bases and J lost 4, with 7 bases in between. The CDR3 loop is CASRTEYNSPLHF. The CDR3 nucleotides are TGTGCCAGTAGAACAGAGTATAATTCACCCCTCCACTTT.

The chain has TRBV30 and TRBJ2-1; 13 bases fit TRBD2. The germline V gene encodes CDR1 GTSNPN and CDR2 SVGIG (reference sequence). J gave up 8 bases and V 3 bases, and 4 bases lay outside the gene matches. CDR3 length equals 14 residues. In nucleotides, the CDR3 is TGTGCCTGGAGCCGACTAGCGGGGGGTGATGAGCAGTTCTTC. Its translation is CAWSRLAGGDEQFF.

The chain carries TRBV2 and TRBJ2-5; 7 bases are a match to TRBD1. The ends lost 6 bases at V and 2 bases at J; junction bases unmatched: 9. CDR3 length: 15 amino acids. The V gene's germline CDR1 is SNHLY and CDR2 FYNNEI. The CDR3, as DNA: TGTGCCAGCAGCCGGACAGGAAAGGGGCAAGAGACCCAGTACTTC. It encodes CASSRTGKGQETQYF.

A single count supports this clone. Other nucleotide sequences in the sample specify the same CDR3. The gene calls are TRBV29-1 and TRBJ2-1; D call uncertain. Per the germline V gene, CDR1 is SQVTM and CDR2 is ANQGSEA. V lost 5 bases and J 4 bases, leaving 9 bases between the germline ends. The CDR3 has 12 amino acids. CDR3 coding DNA: TGCAGCGTTAGAGAATCTTACAATGAGCAGTTCTTC. Protein: CSVRESYNEQFF.

This clone was recorded only once. The chain combines TRBV6-5 with TRBJ2-7; 7 bases align to TRBD1. Losses at the gene ends were 0 bases for V and 0 bases for J; bases not matched to a gene: 2. The CDR3 totals 15 residues. In germline, CDR1 is MNHEY, CDR2 SVGAGI. CDR3 sequence (DNA): TGTGCCAGCAGTTACTCCAGGGGGTTCTCCTACGAGCAGTACTTC. Its translation is CASSYSRGFSYEQYF.

V and J are TRBV27 and TRBJ2-1; 7 positions match TRBD2. This CDR3 has 15 amino acids. V lost 10 bases to trimming and J lost 4 bases; unmatched junction nucleotides: 13. CDR1 is MNHEY, CDR2 SMNVEV, per germline (reference sequence). CDR3 nucleotide sequence: TGTGCCACCAAGCCCAGCGGGATGGTATACAATGAGCAGTTCTTC. Encoded protein: CATKPSGMVYNEQFF.

The chain joins TRBV19 to TRBJ2-7; 7 bases fit TRBD1. V lost 4 bases, J lost 0 bases, and 6 bases stayed unmatched. The CDR3 consists of 15 residues. Germline CDR1 and CDR2: LNHDA and SQIVND (reference sequence). The CDR3: CASSKGQLYSYEQYF. In nucleotides, the CDR3 is TGTGCCAGTAGTAAGGGACAGTTGTACTCCTACGAGCAGTACTTC.